This T cell receptor (beta chain) originates from a study of Ad26.COV2.S vaccination and SARS-CoV-2 variants. Assay used: immunoSEQ multiplex PCR; TCRdb lists only in-frame clones, some missing. The sample carries roughly 350,000 clones, 88% recorded once. V lost 2 bases to trimming and J lost 6 bases, with 13 bases between them. Germline V gene data show CDR1 as MNHEY and CDR2 as SMNVEV (reference sequence). The CDR3 is 14 amino acids. The table lists this clone with a count of one. What it binds is unknown. Described treatment: 15 to 20 received Ad26.COV2.S at low or high dose, single or two shots; about 5 received placebo; per-sample allocation not given. Sample collection was performed on day 63 after the first vaccine or placebo injection. Built on an Ad26 vector, the vaccine expressed Wuhan-strain SARS-CoV-2 spike. Study-wide results and limits: Post-vaccination spike-specific CD8+ and CD4+ T cell responses reportedly had substantial breadth.

The V call is TRBV27, the J call TRBJ1-1; D is possibly TRBD1 (5 bases). The source material was peripheral blood, sampled in a trial of Ad26.COV2.S vaccine versus placebo. This receptor was identified in a person between 18 and 60 years old who received the Ad26.COV2.S COVID-19 vaccine or a placebo. The CDR3 coding sequence is TGTGCCAGCAGTTTAGTCCAGGGTTCTCCTGAAGCTTTCTTT. Translated: CASSLVQGSPEAFF.